This TCR beta chain stems from a study of shared clonotypes between healthy human individuals. Looking at the study overall: Donors had three CD4 naive, three CD4 memory, two CD8 naive and one CD8 memory plate apiece. Study results and limitations: Donors were few, which limited the genetic and exposure-history diversity represented. Clonotypes not shared had lower generation probabilities than those common to all four donors.

As defined, naive CD8 cells were CD45RO-negative and positively selected for CCR7, with terminally differentiated effector memory CD45RA+ cells excluded. Donors had no recently reported acute infections or vaccinations and were HIV-negative. The CDR3 runs to 16 residues. Per germline, CDR1 SEHNR and CDR2 FQNEAQ (reference sequence). Losses at the gene ends were 1 base for V and 3 bases for J; bases not matched to a gene: 7. This table comes from immunoSEQ multiplex PCR, and its TCRdb copy is limited to in-frame clones, with some not included. The profile shows about 2.1 million clones, just over 90% of them singletons. In regard to this clone: Its antigen is unidentified.

J is TRBJ2-7 and V is TRBV7-9, with 9 bases lining up with TRBD1. This sequence was found in a man aged 18 to 29 in good health. Some clones in this sample may be carry-over from other donors' samples. Sequenced material: naive CD8+ T cells from PBMCs. The CDR3 DNA reads TGTGCCAGCAGCTTAGTCGGGACAGGGTTTCGCTACGAGCAGTACTTC. Its translation is CASSLVGTGFRYEQYF. The full variable domain, in which reference TRBV7-9 and TRBJ2-7 provide the parts outside the CDR3, is DTGVSQNPRHKITKRGQNVTFRCDPISEHNRLYWYRQTLGQGPEFLTYFQNEAQLEKSRLLSDRFSAERPKGSFSTLEIQRTEQGDSAMYLCASSLVGTGFRYEQYFGPGTRLTVT.